Reported below is one T cell receptor beta chain. These data are taken from a study of control samples from healthy donors and cancer patients. TCRdb's copy holds only in-frame clones and misses some; the assay was immunoSEQ multiplex PCR. The table has 150,000 to 200,000 clones, 90% to 95% seen once; the top ten hold around 1.5%. The length of the CDR3 is 15 residues. CDR1 MNHEY and CDR2 SVGEGT come from the germline V gene. V gave up 4 bases and J gave up 3 bases, with 15 bases separating them. The receptor's source is a woman aged 18-29 years in good health. The chain joins TRBV6-2 or TRBV6-3 to TRBJ1-2; D might be TRBD1 (6 bases). Source material: blood. This CDR3 is CASSSLSGDDYGYTF. The CDR3 DNA is TGTGCCAGCAGTTCATTATCAGGGGACGACTATGGCTACACCTTC.